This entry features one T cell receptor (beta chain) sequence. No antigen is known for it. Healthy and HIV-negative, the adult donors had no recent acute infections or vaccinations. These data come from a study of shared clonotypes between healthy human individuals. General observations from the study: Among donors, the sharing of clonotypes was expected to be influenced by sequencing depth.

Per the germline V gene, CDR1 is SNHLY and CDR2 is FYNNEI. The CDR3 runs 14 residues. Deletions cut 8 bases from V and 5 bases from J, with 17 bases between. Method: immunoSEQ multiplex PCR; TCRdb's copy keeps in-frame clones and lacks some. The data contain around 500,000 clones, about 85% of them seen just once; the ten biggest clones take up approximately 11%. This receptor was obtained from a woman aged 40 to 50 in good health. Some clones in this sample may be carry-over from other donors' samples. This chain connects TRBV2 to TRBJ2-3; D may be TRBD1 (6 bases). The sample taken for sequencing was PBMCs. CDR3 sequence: CASLPDRGGDTQYF. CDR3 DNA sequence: TGTGCCAGCTTACCGGACCGAGGGGGAGATACGCAGTATTTT.